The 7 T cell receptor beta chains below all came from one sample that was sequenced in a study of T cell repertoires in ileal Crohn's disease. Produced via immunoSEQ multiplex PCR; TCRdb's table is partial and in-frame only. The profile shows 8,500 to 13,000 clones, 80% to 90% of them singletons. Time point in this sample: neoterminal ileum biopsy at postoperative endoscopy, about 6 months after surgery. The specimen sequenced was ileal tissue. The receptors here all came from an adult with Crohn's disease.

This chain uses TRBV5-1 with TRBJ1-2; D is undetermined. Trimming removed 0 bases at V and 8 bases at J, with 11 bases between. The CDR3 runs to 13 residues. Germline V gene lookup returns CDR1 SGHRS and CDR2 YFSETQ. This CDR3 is CASSLAYGEGYTF. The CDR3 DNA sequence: TGCGCCAGCAGCTTGGCATACGGGGAGGGCTACACCTTC.

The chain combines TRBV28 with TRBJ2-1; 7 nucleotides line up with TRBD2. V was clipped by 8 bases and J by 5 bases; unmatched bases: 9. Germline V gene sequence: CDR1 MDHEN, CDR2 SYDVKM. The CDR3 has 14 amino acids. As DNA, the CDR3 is TGTGCCAGCCTGAGCGGGATAGCTGACAATGAGCAGTTCTTC. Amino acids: CASLSGIADNEQFF.

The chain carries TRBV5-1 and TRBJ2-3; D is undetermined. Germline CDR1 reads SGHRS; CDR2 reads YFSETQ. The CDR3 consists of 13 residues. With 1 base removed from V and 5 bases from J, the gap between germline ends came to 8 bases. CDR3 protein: CASSLQFEDTQYF. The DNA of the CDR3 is TGCGCCAGCAGCTTGCAGTTTGAAGATACGCAGTATTTT.

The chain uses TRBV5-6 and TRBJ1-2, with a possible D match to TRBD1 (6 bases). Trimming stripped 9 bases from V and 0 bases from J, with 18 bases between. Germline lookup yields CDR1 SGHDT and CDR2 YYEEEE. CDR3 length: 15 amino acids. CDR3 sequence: CATRAGAVSNYGYTF. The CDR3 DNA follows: TGTGCCACTAGGGCAGGGGCCGTCTCTAACTATGGCTACACCTTC.

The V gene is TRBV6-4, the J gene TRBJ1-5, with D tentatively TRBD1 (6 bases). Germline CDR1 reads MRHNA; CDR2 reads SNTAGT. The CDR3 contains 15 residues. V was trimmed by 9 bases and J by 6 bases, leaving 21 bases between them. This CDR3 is CASRAEAGGRQPQHF. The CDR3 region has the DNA TGTGCCAGTCGAGCGGAGGCCGGGGGGCGTCAGCCCCAGCATTTT.

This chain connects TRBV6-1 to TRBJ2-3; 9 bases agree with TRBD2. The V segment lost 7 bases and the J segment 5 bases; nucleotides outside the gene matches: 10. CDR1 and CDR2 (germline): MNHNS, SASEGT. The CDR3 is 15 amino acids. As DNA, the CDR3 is TGTGCCAGCACTGAGATGGCGGGAGGGCGAGATACGCAGTATTTT. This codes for CASTEMAGGRDTQYF.

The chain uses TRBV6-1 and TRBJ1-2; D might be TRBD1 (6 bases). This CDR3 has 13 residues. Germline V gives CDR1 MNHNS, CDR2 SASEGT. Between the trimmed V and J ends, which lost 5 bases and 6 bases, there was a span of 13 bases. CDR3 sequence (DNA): TGTGCCAGCAGTCAGGGGCAAAGGAATGGCTACACCTTC. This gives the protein CASSQGQRNGYTF.